This T cell receptor beta chain was identified in a study of technical replicates of blood from a handful of donors. Germline CDR1 and CDR2: KGHSH and LQKENI. This CDR3 is 12 amino acids long. Trimming pared 6 bases from V and 0 bases from J, leaving 6 bases between. Assay: immunoSEQ multiplex PCR; the TCRdb copy retains only in-frame clones and omits some. The sample shows 55,000 to 75,000 clones, around 86% of them seen only once. Specimen: PBMCs. The rearrangement links TRBV18 to TRBJ2-7, with no clear D. The TCR originated in a human donor in good health. Some clones in this sample may be carry-over from other donors' samples. CDR3 protein: CASSLSSYEQYF. CDR3 DNA: TGTGCCAGCTCTCTTAGCTCCTACGAGCAGTACTTC.